This T cell receptor beta chain was captured in a study of graft-versus-host responses after intestinal transplantation. Study-level background: Following induction with anti-thymocyte globulin, all recipients were given tacrolimus and steroids for around three years. Study findings and constraints: GvH clones turned up in recipient marrow; some had shown up first in ileum or blood. Among circulating GvH clones, peak levels were associated with early post-transplant declines in HvG clones.

CDR3 size: 16 residues. Trimming cost V 1 base and J 5 bases; bases outside gene matches: 5. CDR1 MGHRA and CDR2 YSYEKL come from the germline V gene. Profiling relied on immunoSEQ multiplex PCR, and the TCRdb table lists in-frame clones only, not all of them. The table has tens of thousands of clones, 90% to 95% seen once. On this clone itself: The antigen remains undetermined.

The sample was PBMCs, taken 750 to 850 days after a first intestinal transplant, on the day of a second. The receptor was derived from a human patient who received an intestinal transplant, so some T cells may come from the graft donor. This sequence joins TRBV4-1 and TRBJ2-3, with TRBD2 matching 11 bases. As DNA, the CDR3 is TGCGCCAGCAGCCAAGGGATACTAGCGGGAGAAGATACGCAGTATTTT. Its translation is CASSQGILAGEDTQYF.